This is a list of T cell receptor beta chains from one sample in a study of T cells in Graves' hyperthyroidism and ophthalmopathy. TCRdb analysed the multiplex PCR reads with MiXCR anew, one entry per CDR3 protein. The data show hundreds of thousands of distinct CDR3 sequences, around 15% seen once. Sequencing was performed on blood. These TCRs come from a woman aged 40 to 50 with Graves' ophthalmopathy. CDR3s include the opening cysteine and the closing phenylalanine or tryptophan. A D gene is named only where the DNA matches it firmly. Expanded clones get a size class; other rows say once, few or many, or leave the size out.

>TRBV7-8|TRBJ2-7|many|NA
TGTGCCAGCAGCCCCTTCTTCCAGGGCACCTACGAGCAGTACTTC
CASSPFFQGTYEQYF
>TRBV10-3|TRBJ2-4|NA|NA
TGTGCCATCAGTGAGTTTAACAGGGAAGAGGGTCAGTACTTC
CAISEFNREEGQYF
>TRBV10-3|TRBJ2-6|many|NA
TGTGCCATCAGTGCCGACAGACCCGGGGGTGGGGCCAACGTCCTGACTTTC
CAISADRPGGGANVLTF
>TRBV7-2|TRBJ2-7|many|TRBD1
TGTGCCAGCAGCTTAGGGACAGGGCCCTCCTACGAGCAGTACTTC
CASSLGTGPSYEQYF
>TRBV12-3/TRBV12-4|TRBJ1-5|many|NA
TGTGCCAGCAGTCCTCCCGGGGGCAGCCAGCCCCAGCATTTT
CASSPPGGSQPQHF
>TRBV11-2|TRBJ2-2|many|NA
TGTGCCAGCAGCCAACAGGGTCCGAACACCGGGGAGCTGTTTTTT
CASSQQGPNTGELFF
>TRBV7-7|TRBJ2-2|NA|TRBD1
TGTGCTAGCAGCCCTTACGGACAGGGGTTCACCGGGGAGCTGTTTTTT
CASSPYGQGFTGELFF
>TRBV6-1|TRBJ1-5|few|NA
TGTGCCGGGGGTAAGGGGGTTTCTCAGCCCCAGCATTTT
CAGGKGVSQPQHF
>TRBV19|TRBJ2-2|many|NA
TGTGCCAGTAGTATCCAAAGCCTCAGGGCGGCGGGCACCGGGGAGCTGTTTTTT
CASSIQSLRAAGTGELFF
>TRBV19|TRBJ2-3|NA|TRBD2
TGTGCCAGTAGTATAGCGGGACTAGCGCGAGATACGCAGTATTTT
CASSIAGLARDTQYF
>TRBV11-2|TRBJ2-5|many|TRBD2
TGTGCCAGCAGCTTAGGGGAGGGCGGCGAGACCCAGTACTTC
CASSLGEGGETQYF
>TRBV6-5|TRBJ2-7|many|NA
TGTGCCAGCAGTTATAGAGCGCTTAGAATCTACGAGCAGTACTTC
CASSYRALRIYEQYF
>TRBV28|TRBJ1-2|many|NA
TGTGCCAGCAGTCAGCAGTTCTATGGCTACACCTTC
CASSQQFYGYTF
>TRBV7-3|TRBJ2-2|few|TRBD1
TGTGCCAGCAGCCAACCCCTGACAGGGCCCGGGGAGCTGTTTTTT
CASSQPLTGPGELFF
>TRBV6-1|TRBJ2-3|many|TRBD2
TGTGCCAGCAAGTCGGGAGGGCTTTCGAATACGCAGTATTTT
CASKSGGLSNTQYF
>TRBV20-1|TRBJ1-1|many|NA
TGCAGTGCTAGAGATCCGTTGGGAACCGTCACTGAAGCTTTCTTT
CSARDPLGTVTEAFF
>TRBV5-1|TRBJ1-2|NA|TRBD1
TGCGCCAGCAGCTGGACAGGGGGCGGAGGTGGCTACACCTTC
CASSWTGGGGGYTF
>TRBV6-1|TRBJ2-2|many|NA
TGTGCCAGCAGTCCGTTTACAGGGAACACCGGGGAGCTGTTTTTT
CASSPFTGNTGELFF
>TRBV12-3/TRBV12-4|TRBJ1-5|many|NA
TGTGCCAGCAGTTTAGTAGTTTCAGGCAATCAGCCCCAGCATTTT
CASSLVVSGNQPQHF
>TRBV6-5|TRBJ1-5|many|TRBD1
TGTGCCAGCAGTTCCCAGGGGGCTACAGGGGACTCCCCTCGGTTTAGCAATCAGCCCCAGCATTTT
CASSSQGATGDSPRFSNQPQHF
>TRBV12-3/TRBV12-4|TRBJ1-1|many|NA
TGTGCCAGCAGTACGACCGACAGAGAAAACACTGAAGCTTTCTTT
CASSTTDRENTEAFF
>TRBV28|TRBJ1-1|many|NA
TGTGCCAGCAGGGGGCATGGGGGGAACACTGAAGCTTTCTTT
CASRGHGGNTEAFF
>TRBV11-3|TRBJ2-2|few|NA
TGTGCCATTTCTCTCCATTACGCGAACACCGGGGAGCTGTTTTTT
CAISLHYANTGELFF
>TRBV6-1|TRBJ1-5|many|TRBD1
TGTGCCACGACAGGGGACAATCAGCCCCAGCATTTT
CATTGDNQPQHF
>TRBV12-3/TRBV12-4|TRBJ2-5|many|NA
TGTGCCAGCAGTTTTTCGCTCGGGGTAGGGAGCCAAGAGACCCAGTACTTC
CASSFSLGVGSQETQYF
>TRBV15|TRBJ2-5|NA|TRBD1
TGTGCCACCAGCAGACATAGGGATCGACAGGGGGGAGAGACCCAGTACTTC
CATSRHRDRQGGETQYF
>TRBV24-1|TRBJ2-2|many|NA
TGTGCCACCAGTGATTTGCAGGCGGGGATCGACACCGGGGAGCTGTTTTTT
CATSDLQAGIDTGELFF
>TRBV6-1|TRBJ1-5|many|NA
TGTGCCAGCAGTGAAGCGGGGGGAACTCAGCCCCAGCATTTT
CASSEAGGTQPQHF
>TRBV12-3/TRBV12-4|TRBJ1-1|few|TRBD1
TGTGCCAGCACCACAGGGGTGAGGACTGAAGCTTTCTTT
CASTTGVRTEAFF
>TRBV28|TRBJ1-2|many|NA
TGTGCCAGTGGTCACAGTTACTATGGCTACACCTTC
CASGHSYYGYTF
>TRBV5-1|TRBJ2-6|many|NA
TGCGCCAGCAGCTGGGACCGCAGCTCTGGGGCCAACGTCCTGACTTTC
CASSWDRSSGANVLTF
>TRBV5-8|TRBJ1-6|few|NA
TGTGCCAGCAGCACCCCTCCCGGACCCCTCCACTTT
CASSTPPGPLHF
>TRBV10-3|TRBJ2-3|many|NA
TGTGCCATCGGAGCGACTAGCACAGATACGCAGTATTTT
CAIGATSTDTQYF
>TRBV24-1|TRBJ2-5|many|NA
TGTGCCACCAAGGGCAACCAAGAGACCCAGTACTTC
CATKGNQETQYF
>TRBV7-9|TRBJ2-7|many|TRBD2
TGTGCCAGCAGCTTAGCACCGGGACTAGCGGGAGATTGGTGGAGTCAGCAGTACTTC
CASSLAPGLAGDWWSQQYF
>TRBV24-1|TRBJ1-2|NA|NA
TGTGCCACCAGTGATCCCCCAGGGCTCGGCTATGGCTACACCTTC
CATSDPPGLGYGYTF
>TRBV24-1|TRBJ1-5|many|NA
TGTGCCACCAGTCCTTGGAAACCAGGGCCGGATCAGCCCCAGCATTTT
CATSPWKPGPDQPQHF
>TRBV29-1|TRBJ2-5|many|TRBD2
TGCAGCTCGACTGGGACTAGCGGCCAAGAGACCCAGTACTTC
CSSTGTSGQETQYF
>TRBV3-1|TRBJ2-7|NA|TRBD1
TGTGCCAGCAGTAGGGTTAGGGACAGCTCCTACGAGCAGTACTTC
CASSRVRDSSYEQYF
>TRBV13|TRBJ1-2|many|NA
TGTGCCAGCAGCTTTCGCCCACAGGCCGAATATGGCTACACCTTC
CASSFRPQAEYGYTF
>TRBV7-8|TRBJ2-5|many|NA
TGTGCTAGCAGCTTAGGGGACATCCAAGAGACCCAGTACTTC
CASSLGDIQETQYF
>TRBV28|TRBJ1-1|many|TRBD1
TGTGCCAGCAGTCAAAATACCGGGACAGGGAACACTGAAGCTTTCTTT
CASSQNTGTGNTEAFF
>TRBV27|TRBJ2-7|many|TRBD2
TGTGCCAGCAGTCCCTCACTAGCGGGAGCCTACGAGCAGTACTTC
CASSPSLAGAYEQYF
>TRBV25-1|TRBJ1-2|NA|TRBD1
TGTGCCAGCAGTGACTCGGACAGGGTCGATGGCTACACCTTC
CASSDSDRVDGYTF
>TRBV6-1|TRBJ2-7|NA|TRBD1
TGTGCCAGCGGTGACGGGACAGTCTACGAGCAGTACTTC
CASGDGTVYEQYF
>TRBV20-1|TRBJ2-7|many|TRBD2
TGCAGTGCTAGAGATACCCTAGCGGGAGCCTACGAGCAGTACTTC
CSARDTLAGAYEQYF
>TRBV5-1|TRBJ2-2|many|NA
TGCGCCAGCAGCTTGGAGAGGAGGGACACCGGGGAGCTGTTTTTT
CASSLERRDTGELFF
>TRBV27|TRBJ2-5|many|NA
TGTGCCGCCGGACAGTTACAAGAGACCCAGTACTTC
CAAGQLQETQYF